Following are 29 T cell receptor beta chains from one sample sequenced in a study of OX40 agonist ivuxolimab in advanced cancers. Profiled with immunoSEQ multiplex PCR; TCRdb holds only in-frame clones, not every one. Among about 64,000 clones listed, roughly 80% were seen once. Sample: CD4+ or CD8+ T cells sorted from blood, taken in a trial of the OX40 agonist ivuxolimab. Source of these receptors: an adult with an advanced solid tumor such as melanoma, head and neck, liver or kidney cancer.

V and J are TRBV5-3 and TRBJ2-7, with D perhaps TRBD1 or TRBD2 (5 bases each). TRBV5-3 is identified as an open reading frame with a role that is uncertain. V was trimmed by 6 bases and J by 5 bases, leaving 24 bases between them. The CDR3 is 16 amino acids. The DNA for the CDR3 is TGTGCCAGAACCCGACTGGTAGAGGGGAGCCTCAACGAGCAGTACTTC. This encodes CARTRLVEGSLNEQYF.

This rearrangement joins TRBV15 to TRBJ1-2; no clear D gene. Trimming shortened V by 0 bases and J by 5 bases, and 13 bases separated the two germline ends. Germline CDR1 LNHNV, CDR2 YYDKDF (reference sequence). The CDR3 has 15 residues. The CDR3 DNA sequence: TGTGCCACCAGCAGAGAGGCCCCCCGAGGGTATGGCTACACCTTC. Its protein product is CATSREAPRGYGYTF.

This clone showed up just a few times. The chain carries TRBV19 and TRBJ1-5, with D perhaps TRBD1 (6 bases). The CDR3 is 13 residues long. V was clipped by 10 bases and J by 10 bases, with 20 bases between them. Germline CDR1 reads LNHDA; CDR2 reads SQIVND (reference sequence). In DNA form, the CDR3 reads TGTGCCACCACCCGGGACAAGGGGAGTCCCCAGCATTTT. It specifies CATTRDKGSPQHF. The whole variable domain, filled in from reference TRBV19 and TRBJ1-5, reads DGGITQSPKYLFRKEGQNVTLSCEQNLNHDAMYWYRQDPGQGLRLIYYSQIVNDFQKGDIAEGYSVSREKKESFPLTVTSAQKNPTAFYLCATTRDKGSPQHFGDGTRLSIL.

J is TRBJ2-2 and V is TRBV5-6, with 11 bases aligning to TRBD1. The length of the CDR3 is 16 residues. The V segment lost 5 bases and the J segment 3 bases; nucleotides outside the gene matches: 6. Germline-derived CDR1 and CDR2 are SGHDT and YYEEEE. The CDR3: CASSVDRGRHTGELFF. In DNA, the CDR3 is TGTGCCAGCAGTGTGGACAGGGGGCGTCACACCGGGGAGCTGTTTTTT.

This chain joins TRBV7-2 and TRBJ2-3, with 8 positions matching TRBD1. Germline CDR1 reads SGHTA; CDR2 reads FQGNSA. The ends lost 4 bases at V and 6 bases at J; junction bases unmatched: 9. The CDR3 extends over 15 amino acids. The CDR3 loop reads CASSYQGAKLDTQYF. Written as DNA, the CDR3 is TGTGCCAGCAGCTATCAGGGGGCGAAGTTGGATACGCAGTATTTT.

This chain joins TRBV6-6 and TRBJ2-7; 7 nucleotides align to TRBD2. The germline V gene encodes CDR1 MNHNY and CDR2 SVGAGI (reference sequence). This CDR3 is built from 14 residues. The trim removed 2 bases at V and 1 base at J, leaving 2 bases unmatched. CDR3 protein: CASSYGRGSYEQYF. The CDR3 DNA reads TGTGCCAGCAGTTACGGGCGGGGGTCCTACGAGCAGTACTTC.

J is TRBJ1-6 and V is TRBV7-2; no clear D. Trimming pared 5 bases from V and 4 bases from J, leaving 12 bases between. CDR3 length equals 15 residues. CDR1 and CDR2 from the germline V gene are SGHTA and FQGNSA. The CDR3 loop reads CASSRETDYNSPLHF. DNA for the CDR3: TGTGCCAGCAGCCGGGAGACCGATTATAATTCACCCCTCCACTTT.

The genes are TRBV5-1 and TRBJ1-4; TRBD1 might be the D (5 bases). The CDR3 is made up of 16 amino acids. Trimming cost V 4 bases and J 7 bases, with 20 bases left between them. CDR1 and CDR2 from the germline V gene are SGHRS and YFSETQ. The CDR3 region is CASSMGRTDQSEKLFF. CDR3 in DNA: TGCGCCAGCAGCATGGGGCGGACCGACCAATCTGAAAAACTGTTTTTT. Based on the CDR3 plus reference TRBV5-1 and TRBJ1-4, the full variable domain is KAGVTQTPRYLIKTRGQQVTLSCSPISGHRSVSWYQQTPGQGLQFLFEYFSETQRNKGNFPGRFSGRQFSNSRSEMNVSTLELGDSALYLCASSMGRTDQSEKLFFGSGTQLSVL.

This chain links TRBV18 with TRBJ2-5; D is uncertain. The V end was cut by 4 bases, the J end by 0 bases, with 3 bases between. Germline V lookup: CDR1 KGHSH, CDR2 LQKENI. The CDR3 totals 12 residues. The CDR3 DNA follows: TGTGCCAGCTCACAGTACCAAGAGACCCAGTACTTC. Residues: CASSQYQETQYF.

The chain carries TRBV5-1 and TRBJ1-2; TRBD1 is a possible D gene (6 bases). V was shortened by 4 bases and J by 2 bases, with 9 bases between the two germline ends. The CDR3 has 13 amino acids. CDR1 is SGHRS, CDR2 YFSETQ, per germline. This chain's CDR3 is CASSPGQNYGYTF. The CDR3 DNA reads TGCGCCAGCAGCCCCGGACAGAACTATGGCTACACCTTC.

This clone occurred once. The V call is TRBV2, the J call TRBJ2-3, with D perhaps matching TRBD1 (5 bases). Germline CDR1 is SNHLY and CDR2 is FYNNEI. Trimming took 6 bases from V and 4 from J, leaving 17 bases between them. The length of the CDR3 is 15 residues. CDR3 nucleotides: TGTGCCAGCAGCCTCGTTGGCCTGGGGCCAGATACGCAGTATTTT. It specifies CASSLVGLGPDTQYF.

The V and J genes are TRBV5-5 and TRBJ1-5; D gene unclear. Germline V gives CDR1 SGHKS, CDR2 YYEKEE (reference sequence). This CDR3 region has 13 residues. The V and J ends lost 3 bases and 5 bases respectively, with 9 bases between them. CDR3 amino acids: CASSSDTYQPQHF. For the CDR3, the DNA is TGTGCCAGCAGCTCTGACACTTATCAGCCCCAGCATTTT.

The chain uses TRBV7-2 and TRBJ2-2; D not certain. CDR1 and CDR2 (germline): SGHTA, FQGNSA. This CDR3 contains 18 residues. V dropped 1 base and J dropped 0 bases, with 15 bases sitting between them. The CDR3 region is CASSLVSVTSSNTGELFF. In DNA form, the CDR3 reads TGTGCCAGCAGCTTAGTATCAGTCACTTCTTCGAACACCGGGGAGCTGTTTTTT.

The chain joins TRBV5-1 to TRBJ1-1, with D unresolved. The ends were cut back, 0 bases at V and 1 base at J, with 7 bases in the middle. Germline V gene data show CDR1 as SGHRS and CDR2 as YFSETQ. This CDR3 contains 14 residues. The CDR3 loop reads CASSLGSKNTEAFF. CDR3 sequence (DNA): TGCGCCAGCAGCTTGGGCAGCAAGAACACTGAAGCTTTCTTT.

The chain links TRBV19 to TRBJ1-1; D perhaps matches TRBD1 (6 bases). The CDR3 runs to 13 residues. Trimming shortened V by 7 bases and J by 0 bases, and 9 bases separated the two germline ends. CDR1 and CDR2 (germline): LNHDA, SQIVND (reference sequence). CDR3 amino acids: CASMDRMNTEAFF. As DNA, the CDR3 is TGTGCCAGTATGGACAGAATGAACACTGAAGCTTTCTTT.

The genes are TRBV18 and TRBJ1-6; tentative D call: TRBD1 (5 bases). Germline-derived CDR1 and CDR2 are KGHSH and LQKENI. The CDR3 covers 13 residues. V was clipped by 3 bases and J by 8 bases, with 8 bases between them. The chain's CDR3 is CASSPKTDSPLHF. The CDR3 region has the DNA TGTGCCAGCTCACCCAAGACAGATTCACCCCTCCACTTT.

In its sample, this clone ranks as medium-sized. The J gene is TRBJ2-2, the V gene TRBV27; D is perhaps TRBD2 (6 bases). The germline V gene encodes CDR1 MNHEY and CDR2 SMNVEV (reference sequence). The CDR3 consists of 15 residues. V dropped 4 bases and J dropped 3 bases, with 12 bases sitting between them. The CDR3 protein is CASSSGDSHTGELFF. The CDR3 region has the DNA TGTGCCAGCAGTTCTGGGGACTCGCACACCGGGGAGCTGTTTTTT.

This rearrangement joins TRBV25-1 to TRBJ1-4; the match to TRBD1 covers 10 bases. This CDR3 has 15 amino acids. Germline V gives CDR1 MGHDK, CDR2 SYGVNS. V shed 2 bases, J shed 8 bases, and the junction held 5 bases outside the gene matches. The CDR3 here is CASSEDRGLREKLFF. The CDR3 bases are TGTGCCAGCAGTGAAGACAGGGGGCTTCGAGAAAAACTGTTTTTT. Full variable domain (remainder filled in from reference TRBV25-1 and TRBJ1-4): EADIYQTPRYLVIGTGKKITLECSQTMGHDKMYWYQQDPGMELHLIHYSYGVNSTEKGDLSSESTVSRIRTEHFPLTLESARPSHTSQYLCASSEDRGLREKLFFGSGTQLSVL.

This clone has just one count. The rearrangement uses TRBV7-2 and TRBJ1-1; D is undetermined. V was cut by 0 bases and J by 8 bases, with 10 bases left in between. The CDR3 is 13 residues long. Germline assignment: CDR1 SGHTA and CDR2 FQGNSA. CDR3 protein: CASSLAWRGEAFF. CDR3 nucleotide sequence: TGTGCCAGCAGCTTAGCATGGAGAGGGGAAGCTTTCTTT.

The chain couples TRBV14 to TRBJ2-3, with unresolved D. The V gene's germline CDR1 is SGHDN and CDR2 FVKESK. V lost 0 bases, J lost 7 bases, and 11 bases lay in between. The CDR3 runs 14 residues. CDR3 residues: CASSQDRVPHTQYF. CDR3 in DNA: TGTGCCAGCAGCCAAGATAGGGTACCACATACGCAGTATTTT.

The genes are TRBV21-1 and TRBJ2-2; the table gives TRBD2 as D, unverified against the DNA. TRBV21-1 corresponds to a pseudogene. There are 18 residues in the CDR3. The CDR3 protein is CASSKPGTTSAKAGELFF. For the CDR3, the DNA is TGTGCCAGCAGCAAGCCTGGGACTACCTCAGCTAAAGCCGGGGAGCTGTTTTTT.

This chain uses TRBV28 with TRBJ1-1; a possible D gene is TRBD1 (6 bases). Germline-derived CDR1 and CDR2 are MDHEN and SYDVKM. With 6 bases removed from V and 1 base from J, the gap between germline ends came to 12 bases. The CDR3 runs to 14 residues. CDR3 sequence: CASRQGTQNTEAFF. CDR3 bases: TGTGCCAGCAGACAAGGGACACAGAACACTGAAGCTTTCTTT.

The genes are TRBV30 and TRBJ2-7; TRBD1 might be the D (6 bases). This CDR3 comprises 13 residues. The V and J ends lost 8 bases and 1 base respectively, with 15 bases between them. The germline V gene has CDR1 GTSNPN and CDR2 SVGIG (reference sequence). CDR3 nucleotide sequence: TGTGCCGGGACATTGCGGAGATCCTACGAGCAGTACTTC. This gives the protein CAGTLRRSYEQYF.

CDR3 sequence (DNA): TGTGCCACAATGGACAAGATGAACACTGAAGCTTTCTTT. Residues: CATMDKMNTEAFF. V usage is TRBV6-6 and J usage is TRBJ1-1; D may be TRBD1 (5 bases). V was clipped by 10 bases and J by 0 bases, with 12 bases between them. The CDR3 length is 13 residues. Looked up from germline, CDR1 is MNHNY and CDR2 is SVGAGI (reference sequence).

The chain uses TRBV6-1 and TRBJ2-7; no clear D. The CDR3 runs to 14 residues. The V gene lost 2 bases and the J gene lost 0 bases, with 8 bases spanning the gap. The germline V gene encodes CDR1 MNHNS and CDR2 SASEGT. Written as DNA, the CDR3 is TGTGCCAGCAGTGAAACGGCTGGCTCCTACGAGCAGTACTTC. Its translation: CASSETAGSYEQYF.

This rearrangement joins TRBV7-2 to TRBJ1-6; 9 bases align to TRBD1. Per the germline V gene, CDR1 is SGHTA and CDR2 is FQGNSA. After removal of 3 bases from V and 9 bases from J, the junction contained 9 bases not matched to a gene. CDR3 length equals 16 residues. The DNA of the CDR3 is TGTGCCAGCAGCTTTGGGGGGGGACAGGGAGGTTCACCCCTCCACTTT. It encodes CASSFGGGQGGSPLHF. Supplemented by reference TRBV7-2 and TRBJ1-6, the full variable domain reads GAGVSQSPSNKVTEKGKDVELRCDPISGHTALYWYRQSLGQGLEFLIYFQGNSAPDKSGLPSDRFSAERTGGSVSTLTIQRTQQEDSAVYLCASSFGGGQGGSPLHFGNGTRLTVT.

The gene calls are TRBV10-3 and TRBJ2-2, with D perhaps given as TRBD1 or TRBD2 (5 bases each). This CDR3 comprises 13 residues. The V gene lost 6 bases and the J gene lost 6 bases, with 11 bases spanning the gap. Germline V gives CDR1 ENHRY, CDR2 SYGVKD. This CDR3 is CAIRLGAAGELFF. As DNA, the CDR3 is TGTGCCATCAGACTAGGGGCCGCCGGGGAGCTGTTTTTT.

This clone was seen just once. The chain employs TRBV7-6 and TRBJ2-1, with 14 bases fitting TRBD2. There are 16 residues in the CDR3. Looked up from germline, CDR1 is SGHVS and CDR2 is FNYEAQ. The junction had 6 bases not matched to a gene; V was cut back by 2 bases and J by 9 bases. The CDR3 coding sequence is TGTGCCAGCAGCTTACTCCCGGGACTAGCGGGAGCTGAGCAGTTCTTC. It encodes CASSLLPGLAGAEQFF.

This clone has more than one count but fewer than ten. The genes are TRBV4-1 and TRBJ1-2; 9 positions agree with TRBD1. V dropped 3 bases and J dropped 2; count of bases not matched to a gene: 7. CDR3 length equals 16 residues. Per the germline V gene, CDR1 is MGHRA and CDR2 is YSYEKL. CDR3 in amino acids: CASSHWGQGKNYGYTF. The CDR3 DNA sequence: TGCGCCAGCAGCCATTGGGGACAGGGAAAAAACTATGGCTACACCTTC.